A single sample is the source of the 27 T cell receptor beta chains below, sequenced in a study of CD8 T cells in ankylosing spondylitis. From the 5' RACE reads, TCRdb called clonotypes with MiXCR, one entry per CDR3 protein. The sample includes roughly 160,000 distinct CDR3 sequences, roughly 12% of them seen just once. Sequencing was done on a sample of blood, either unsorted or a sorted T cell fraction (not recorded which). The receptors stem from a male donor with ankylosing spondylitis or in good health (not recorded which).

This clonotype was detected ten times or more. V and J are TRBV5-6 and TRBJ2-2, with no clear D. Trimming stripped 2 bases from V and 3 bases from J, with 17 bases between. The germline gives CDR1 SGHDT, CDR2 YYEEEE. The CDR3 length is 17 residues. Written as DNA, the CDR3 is TGTGCCAGCAGCTTAGGAGAGGTCCGCCGAGACACCGGGGAGCTGTTTTTT. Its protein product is CASSLGEVRRDTGELFF.

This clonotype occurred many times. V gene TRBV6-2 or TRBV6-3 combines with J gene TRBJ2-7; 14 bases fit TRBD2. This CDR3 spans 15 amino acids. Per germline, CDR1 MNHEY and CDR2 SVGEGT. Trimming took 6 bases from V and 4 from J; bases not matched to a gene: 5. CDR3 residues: CASSIGLAGGYEQYF. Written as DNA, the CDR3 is TGTGCCAGCAGCATCGGACTAGCGGGGGGATACGAGCAGTACTTC.

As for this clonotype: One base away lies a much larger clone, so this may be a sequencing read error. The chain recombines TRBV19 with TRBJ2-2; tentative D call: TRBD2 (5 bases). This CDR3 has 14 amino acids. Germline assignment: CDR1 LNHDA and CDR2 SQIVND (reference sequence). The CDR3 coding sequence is TGTACCAGTAGTATTCCACTAGTGGCCGGGGAGCTGTTTTTT. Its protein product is CTSSIPLVAGELFF.

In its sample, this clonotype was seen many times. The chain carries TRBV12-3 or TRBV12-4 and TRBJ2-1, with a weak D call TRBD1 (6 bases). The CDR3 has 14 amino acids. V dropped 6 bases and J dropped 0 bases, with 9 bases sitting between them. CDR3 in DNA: TGTGCCAGCAGGACAGGCCTCTCCTACAATGAGCAGTTCTTC. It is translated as CASRTGLSYNEQFF.

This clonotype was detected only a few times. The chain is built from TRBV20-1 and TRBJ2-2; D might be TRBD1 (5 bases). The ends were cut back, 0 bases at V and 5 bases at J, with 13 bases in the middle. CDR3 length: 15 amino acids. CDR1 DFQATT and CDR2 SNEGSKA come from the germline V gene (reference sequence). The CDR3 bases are TGCAGTGCTAGAGATCGGAGAAAGGGGACCGGGGAGCTGTTTTTT. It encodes CSARDRRKGTGELFF.

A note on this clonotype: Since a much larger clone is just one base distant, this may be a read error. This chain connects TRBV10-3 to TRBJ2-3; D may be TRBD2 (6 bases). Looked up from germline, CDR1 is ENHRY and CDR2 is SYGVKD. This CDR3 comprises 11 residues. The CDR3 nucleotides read TGTGTCATCAGTGGGAGGGATACGCAGTATTTT. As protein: CVISGRDTQYF.

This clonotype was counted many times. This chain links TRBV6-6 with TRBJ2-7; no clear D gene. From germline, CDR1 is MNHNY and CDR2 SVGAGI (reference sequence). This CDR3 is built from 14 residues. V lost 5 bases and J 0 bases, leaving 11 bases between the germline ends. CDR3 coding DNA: TGTGCCAGCAGTCAGGACCGCAGCTCCTACGAGCAGTACTTC. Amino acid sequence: CASSQDRSSYEQYF.

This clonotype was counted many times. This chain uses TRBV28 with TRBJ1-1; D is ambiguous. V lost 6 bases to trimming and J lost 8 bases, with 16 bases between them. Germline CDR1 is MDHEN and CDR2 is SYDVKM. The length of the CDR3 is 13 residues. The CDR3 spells CASRLPQETEAFF. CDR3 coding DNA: TGTGCCAGCAGGCTACCCCAAGAGACCGAAGCTTTCTTT.

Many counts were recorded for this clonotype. DNA for the CDR3: TGCGCCAGCAGCCTATCCCAGACAGAACACGAGCAGTACTTC. It specifies CASSLSQTEHEQYF. V gene TRBV5-1 combines with J gene TRBJ2-7; TRBD1 might be the D (5 bases). Germline V gene lookup returns CDR1 SGHRS and CDR2 YFSETQ. V shed 4 bases and J shed 5 bases, with 16 bases lying between them. The CDR3 covers 14 residues.

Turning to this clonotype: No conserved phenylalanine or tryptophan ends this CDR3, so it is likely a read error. CDR3 amino acids: CASSSGLAGVYEQYS. CDR3 nucleotide sequence: TGCGCCAGCAGCTCGGGACTAGCGGGAGTGTACGAGCAGTACTCC. The chain joins TRBV5-1 to TRBJ2-7; 14 bases line up with TRBD2. Germline V CDR1 and CDR2: SGHRS, YFSETQ. The CDR3 has 15 residues. V shed 3 bases and J 4 bases; nucleotides not matched to a gene: 3.

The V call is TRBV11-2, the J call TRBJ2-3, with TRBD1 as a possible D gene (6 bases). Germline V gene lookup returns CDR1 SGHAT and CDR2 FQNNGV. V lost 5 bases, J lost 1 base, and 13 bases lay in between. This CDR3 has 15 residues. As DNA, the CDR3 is TGTGCCAGCAGCCAAACAGGGATGGGCACAGATACGCAGTATTTT. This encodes CASSQTGMGTDTQYF.

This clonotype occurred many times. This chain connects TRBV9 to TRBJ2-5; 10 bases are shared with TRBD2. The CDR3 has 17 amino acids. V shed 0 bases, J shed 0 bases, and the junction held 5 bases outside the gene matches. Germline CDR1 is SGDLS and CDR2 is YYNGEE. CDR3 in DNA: TGTGCCAGCAGCGTAGGGACTAGCGGAGGAAACCAAGAGACCCAGTACTTC. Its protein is CASSVGTSGGNQETQYF.

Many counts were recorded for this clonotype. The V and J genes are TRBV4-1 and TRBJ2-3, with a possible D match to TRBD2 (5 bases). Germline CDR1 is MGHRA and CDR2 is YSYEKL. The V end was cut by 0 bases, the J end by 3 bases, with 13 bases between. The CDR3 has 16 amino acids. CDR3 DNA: TGCGCCAGCAGCCAAGAGGCTAGCAAATGGACAGATACGCAGTATTTT. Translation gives CASSQEASKWTDTQYF.

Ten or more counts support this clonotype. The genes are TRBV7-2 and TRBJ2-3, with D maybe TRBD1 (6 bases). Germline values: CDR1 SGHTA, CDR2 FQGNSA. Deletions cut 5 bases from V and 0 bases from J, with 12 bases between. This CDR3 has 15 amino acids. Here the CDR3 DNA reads TGTGCCAGCAGCCCAACAGGGTCCAGCACAGATACGCAGTATTTT. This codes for CASSPTGSSTDTQYF.

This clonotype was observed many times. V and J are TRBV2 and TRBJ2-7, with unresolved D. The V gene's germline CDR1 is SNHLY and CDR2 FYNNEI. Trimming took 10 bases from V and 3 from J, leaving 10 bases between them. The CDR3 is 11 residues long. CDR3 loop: CAIRIVYEQYF. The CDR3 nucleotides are TGTGCCATTAGGATAGTCTACGAGCAGTACTTC.

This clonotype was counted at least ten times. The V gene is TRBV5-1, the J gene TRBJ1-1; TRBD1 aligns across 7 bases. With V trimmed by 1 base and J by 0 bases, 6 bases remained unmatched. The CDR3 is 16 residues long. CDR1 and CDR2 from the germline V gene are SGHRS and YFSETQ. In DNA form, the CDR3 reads TGCGCCAGCAGCTTGCTCTCGACAGGGCTGAACACTGAAGCTTTCTTT. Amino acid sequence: CASSLLSTGLNTEAFF.

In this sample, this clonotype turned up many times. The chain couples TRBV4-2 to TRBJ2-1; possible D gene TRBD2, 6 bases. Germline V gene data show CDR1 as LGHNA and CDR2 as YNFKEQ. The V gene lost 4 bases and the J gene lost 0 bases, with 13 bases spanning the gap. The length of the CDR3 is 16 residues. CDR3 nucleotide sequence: TGTGCCAGCAGCCCCCCCGGGAGTGGCTCCTACAATGAGCAGTTCTTC. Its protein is CASSPPGSGSYNEQFF.

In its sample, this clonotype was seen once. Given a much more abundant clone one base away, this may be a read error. The chain's CDR3 is CASSAPLAGGHDTDTQYF. The CDR3 region has the DNA TGTGCCAGCAGCGCACCCCTAGCGGGGGGCCATGACACAGATACGCAGTATTTT. V usage is TRBV9 and J usage is TRBJ2-3; 11 positions agree with TRBD2. Looked up from germline, CDR1 is SGDLS and CDR2 is YYNGEE. The J segment lost 2 bases and the V segment lost 3 bases, leaving 11 bases of the junction unmatched. CDR3 length equals 18 residues.

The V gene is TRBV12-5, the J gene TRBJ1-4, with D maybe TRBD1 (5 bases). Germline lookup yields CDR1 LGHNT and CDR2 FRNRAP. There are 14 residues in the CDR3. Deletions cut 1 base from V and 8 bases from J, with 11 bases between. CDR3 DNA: TGTGCTAGTGGTTTGGGACAGCCGAGGGAAAAACTGTTTTTT. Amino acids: CASGLGQPREKLFF.

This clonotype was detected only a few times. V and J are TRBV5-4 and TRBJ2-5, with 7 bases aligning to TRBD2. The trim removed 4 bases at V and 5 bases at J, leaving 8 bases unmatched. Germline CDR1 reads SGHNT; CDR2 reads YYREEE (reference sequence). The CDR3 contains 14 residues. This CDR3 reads CASSHLGGSETQYF. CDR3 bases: TGTGCCAGCAGCCACCTGGGAGGGTCGGAGACCCAGTACTTC.

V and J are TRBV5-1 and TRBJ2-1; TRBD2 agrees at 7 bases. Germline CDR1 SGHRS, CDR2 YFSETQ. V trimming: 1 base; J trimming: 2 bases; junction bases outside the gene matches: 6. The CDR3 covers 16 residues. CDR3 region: CASSLREDPTYNEQFF. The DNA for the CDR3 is TGCGCCAGCAGCTTGCGGGAGGACCCAACCTACAATGAGCAGTTCTTC.

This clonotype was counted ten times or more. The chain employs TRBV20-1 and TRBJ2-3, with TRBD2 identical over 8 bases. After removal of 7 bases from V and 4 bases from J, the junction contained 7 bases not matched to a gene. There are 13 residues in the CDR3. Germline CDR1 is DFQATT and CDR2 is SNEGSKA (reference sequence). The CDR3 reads CSVPGGRPDTQYF. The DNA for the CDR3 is TGCAGTGTCCCCGGCGGGAGGCCAGATACGCAGTATTTT.

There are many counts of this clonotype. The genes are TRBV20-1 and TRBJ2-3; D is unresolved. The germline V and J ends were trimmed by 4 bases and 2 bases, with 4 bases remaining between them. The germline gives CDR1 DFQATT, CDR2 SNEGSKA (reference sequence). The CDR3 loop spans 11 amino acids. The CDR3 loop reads CSAIITDTQYF. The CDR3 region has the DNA TGCAGTGCTATCATCACAGATACGCAGTATTTT.

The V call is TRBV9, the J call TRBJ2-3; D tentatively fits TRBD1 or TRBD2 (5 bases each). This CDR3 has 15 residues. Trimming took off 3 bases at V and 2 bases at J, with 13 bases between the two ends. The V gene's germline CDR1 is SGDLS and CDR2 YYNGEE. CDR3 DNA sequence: TGTGCCAGCAGCGCCCGGGGCACAAACACAGATACGCAGTATTTT. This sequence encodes CASSARGTNTDTQYF.

DNA for the CDR3: TGTGCCTCCATAACCCGGTATGGGGAACCTAATGAAAAACTGTTTTTT. Translated: CASITRYGEPNEKLFF. The rearrangement joins TRBV12-3 or TRBV12-4 to TRBJ1-4; D gene uncertain. This CDR3 contains 16 residues. Trimming removed 11 bases at V and 3 bases at J, with 22 bases between.

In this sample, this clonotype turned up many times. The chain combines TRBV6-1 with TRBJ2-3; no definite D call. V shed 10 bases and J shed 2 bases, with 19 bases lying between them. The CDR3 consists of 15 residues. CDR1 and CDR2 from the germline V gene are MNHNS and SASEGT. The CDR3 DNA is TGTGCCATCCCCACCTGGGAACGGCTCACAGATACGCAGTATTTT. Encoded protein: CAIPTWERLTDTQYF.

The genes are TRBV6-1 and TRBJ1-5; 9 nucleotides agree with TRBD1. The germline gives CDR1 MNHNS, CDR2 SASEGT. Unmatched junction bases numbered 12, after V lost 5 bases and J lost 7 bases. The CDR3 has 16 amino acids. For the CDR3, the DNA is TGTGCCAGCAGTAATGGACAGGGGTTGCCGTGGCAGCCCCAGCATTTT. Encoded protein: CASSNGQGLPWQPQHF.